These T cell receptor beta chains were read from a single sample in a study of cytomegalovirus exposure and HLA in healthy donors. Sequenced by immunoSEQ multiplex PCR; TCRdb stores in-frame clones only, minus some. The table includes under 100,000 clones, 96% detected once. Input material: PBMCs. The receptors were sampled from a man aged 18 to 35 in good health and CMV-seronegative. Each CDR3 is given with its conserved first and last residue. Fields, in order: clone size, D gene, V gene, J gene, CDR3 DNA, CDR3 protein. The D gene is left open where the match is weak. Not every row has a clone size; where given, it reads once, few, many or a size class.

NA	NA	TRBV28	TRBJ1-2	TGTGCCAGCAGTGCTGGGGGCTTGGACTATGGCTACACCTTC	CASSAGGLDYGYTF
NA	NA	TRBV2	TRBJ1-4	TGTGCCAGCAGTGATATTCGGTCTACACTTCCGGGGGAAAAACTGTTTTTT	CASSDIRSTLPGEKLFF
NA	NA	TRBV21-1	TRBJ2-7	TGTGCCAGCAGTAAACATAGACAGGGGGCTACCTACGAGCAGTACTTC	CASSKHRQGATYEQYF
NA	NA	TRBV6-1	TRBJ2-6	TGTGCCAGCAGTCCAATCAGCTCTGGGGCCAACGTCCTGACTTTC	CASSPISSGANVLTF
NA	NA	TRBV10-3	TRBJ2-7	TGTGCCATCAGTGAGTCTGCAATCCAGGGCTCCAAGACCTACGAGCAGTACTTC	CAISESAIQGSKTYEQYF
NA	TRBD2	TRBV19	TRBJ2-3	TGTGCCAGTAGGCGACTAGCGGGAGGGACAGATACGCAGTATTTT	CASRRLAGGTDTQYF
NA	TRBD2	TRBV7-6	TRBJ2-7	TGTGCCAGCAGCTTAGCTCATGGGGGAGGGCCCGGGGAGCAGTACTTC	CASSLAHGGGPGEQYF
NA	TRBD2	TRBV9	TRBJ2-1	TGTGCCAGCAGTCGCAGCGGGAGCTCCTACAATGAGCAGTTCTTC	CASSRSGSSYNEQFF
NA	TRBD1	TRBV5-4	TRBJ2-5	TGTGCCAGCAGCTTACAGGGGGCGGAGGAGACCCAGTACTTC	CASSLQGAEETQYF
NA	NA	TRBV5-1	TRBJ1-4	TGCGCCAGCAGCTACAGGGATCCTAATGAAAAACTGTTTTTT	CASSYRDPNEKLFF
NA	NA	TRBV7-9	TRBJ1-1	TGTGCCAGCAGCCGGAACACTGAAGCTTTCTTT	CASSRNTEAFF
few	NA	TRBV12-5	TRBJ1-1	TGTGCTAGTGGTTTTGGGCCAGGCCGGGGGGCTTTCTTT	CASGFGPGRGAFF
NA	TRBD2	TRBV28	TRBJ2-1	TGTGCCAGCAGCCCCCCGGGTAGCGGGACTCGTTCCTACAATGAGCAGTTCTTC	CASSPPGSGTRSYNEQFF
NA	TRBD1	TRBV5-4	TRBJ2-7	TGTGCCAGCAGCTTAGGGGCAGGGGGCTGGGAGCAGTACTTC	CASSLGAGGWEQYF
NA	NA	TRBV27	TRBJ1-1	TGTGCCAGCAGTTTATCACCGGTTGTAGGCGCCGAGGGTGAAGCTTTCTTT	CASSLSPVVGAEGEAFF
NA	NA	TRBV2	TRBJ2-7	TGTGCCAGCAAATTAGCGGTCTACGAGCAGTACTTC	CASKLAVYEQYF
NA	NA	TRBV9	TRBJ2-5	TGTGCCAGCAGCGTAGCCGAGAGTTTAGAGACCCAGTACTTC	CASSVAESLETQYF
NA	NA	TRBV9	TRBJ2-3	TGTGCCAGCAGCGTTGAGGCTAGCGCAAGCACAGATACGCAGTATTTT	CASSVEASASTDTQYF
NA	NA	TRBV9	TRBJ2-7	TGTGCCAGCAGCGAAGGGACTCTCGGGAGCTCGGGGGAGCAGTACTTC	CASSEGTLGSSGEQYF
NA	NA	TRBV15	TRBJ1-1	TGTGCCACCAGCAGAGAAGTGTGGGGGGGGACTGAAGCTTTCTTT	CATSREVWGGTEAFF
NA	TRBD1	TRBV5-4	TRBJ1-4	TGTGCCAGCAGCTTGGGACAGGGAATTGAAAAACTGTTTTTT	CASSLGQGIEKLFF
NA	NA	TRBV11-2	TRBJ1-1	TGTGCCAGCAGCCCCGCGGGGGCGGCTTTCTTT	CASSPAGAAFF
NA	TRBD1	TRBV28	TRBJ2-7	TGTGCCAGCAATAATCCGGGACAGGGGTTCTACGAGCAGTACTTC	CASNNPGQGFYEQYF
once	TRBD1	TRBV10-1	TRBJ2-3	TGCGCCAGCAGTGAGTCGAGGACAGGGGGATCAGATACGCAGTATTTT	CASSESRTGGSDTQYF
NA	TRBD1	TRBV30	TRBJ1-3	TGTGCCTGGAGTGCGGGGACAGGGGGCTTATCGGGAAACACCATATATTTT	CAWSAGTGGLSGNTIYF
NA	TRBD1	TRBV7-9	TRBJ2-1	TGTGCCAGCAGCCCGTCGGACAGGGGGCCCTACAATGAGCAGTTCTTC	CASSPSDRGPYNEQFF
NA	NA	TRBV4-1	TRBJ1-1	TGCGCCAGCGGAGGAGCGACTGAAGCTTTCTTT	CASGGATEAFF
NA	NA	TRBV7-6	TRBJ2-2	TGTGCCAGCAGCCCCATCAAAATAGGGGTCGGGGAGCTGTTTTTT	CASSPIKIGVGELFF
NA	NA	TRBV2	TRBJ1-4	TGTGCCAGCAGCCGACAGGAGCAGAGCAATGAAAAACTGTTTTTT	CASSRQEQSNEKLFF
NA	NA	TRBV10-3	TRBJ1-2	TGTGCCATCAGTGAGTCGATAGGGGATAACTATGGCTACACCTTC	CAISESIGDNYGYTF
once	TRBD1	TRBV10-3	TRBJ2-1	TGTGCCGTCCTCCGGGACAGGGAGTACAATGAGCAGTTCTTC	CAVLRDREYNEQFF
NA	NA	TRBV6-5	TRBJ2-1	TGTGCCAGCAGTTACTCCCCAGGGGAAGGTGTTGAGCAGTTCTTC	CASSYSPGEGVEQFF